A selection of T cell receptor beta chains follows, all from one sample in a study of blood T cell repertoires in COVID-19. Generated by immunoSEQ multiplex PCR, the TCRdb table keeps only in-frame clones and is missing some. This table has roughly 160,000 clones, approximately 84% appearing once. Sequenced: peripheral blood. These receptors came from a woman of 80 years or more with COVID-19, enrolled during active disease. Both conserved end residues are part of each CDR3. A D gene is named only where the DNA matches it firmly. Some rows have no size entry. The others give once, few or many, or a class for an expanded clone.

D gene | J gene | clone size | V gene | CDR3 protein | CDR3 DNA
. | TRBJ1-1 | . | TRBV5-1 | CASSQQTGGYTEAFF | TGCGCCAGCAGCCAACAGACAGGCGGCTACACTGAAGCTTTCTTT
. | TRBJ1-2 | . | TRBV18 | CASSPQRRAVGYGYTF | TGTGCCAGCTCACCTCAAAGGCGGGCTGTCGGCTATGGCTACACCTTC
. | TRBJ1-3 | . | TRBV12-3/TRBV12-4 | CASSPAGNTIYF | TGTGCCAGCAGTCCAGCTGGAAACACCATATATTTT
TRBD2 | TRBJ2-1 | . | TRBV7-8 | CASSLGLAGGHYSYNEQFF | TGTGCCAGCAGCTTGGGACTAGCGGGGGGACATTACTCCTACAATGAGCAGTTCTTC
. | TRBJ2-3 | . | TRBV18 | CASSPVQNTDTQYF | TGTGCCAGCTCACCCGTCCAGAACACAGATACGCAGTATTTT
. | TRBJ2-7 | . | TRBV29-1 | CSAYRAGAYEQYF | TGCAGCGCGTACAGGGCTGGGGCCTACGAGCAGTACTTC
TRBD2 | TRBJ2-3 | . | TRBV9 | CASSVRLAGTDTQYF | TGTGCCAGCAGCGTTAGACTAGCGGGCACAGATACGCAGTATTTT
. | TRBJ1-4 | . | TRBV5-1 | CASSLQGQGTNEKLFF | TGCGCCAGCAGCTTGCAGGGGCAGGGGACTAATGAAAAACTGTTTTTT
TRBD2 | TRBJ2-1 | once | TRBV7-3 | CASSQSWRGGQNEQFF | TGTGCCAGCAGCCAGTCGTGGCGGGGGGGCCAGAATGAGCAGTTCTTC
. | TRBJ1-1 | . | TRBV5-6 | CASREGRTEAFF | TGTGCCAGCAGGGAGGGGAGGACTGAAGCTTTCTTT
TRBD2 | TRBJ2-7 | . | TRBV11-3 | CASSPLNKREAQEVYEQYF | TGTGCCAGCAGCCCCTTAAATAAGCGGGAGGCCCAGGAGGTCTACGAGCAGTACTTC
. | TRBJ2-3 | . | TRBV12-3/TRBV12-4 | CASSQRTDTQYF | TGTGCCAGCAGTCAACGGACAGATACGCAGTATTTT
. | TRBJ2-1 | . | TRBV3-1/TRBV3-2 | CASSLQGIYNEQFF | TGTGCCAGCAGCCTCCAGGGAATCTACAATGAGCAGTTCTTC
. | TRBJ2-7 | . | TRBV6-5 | CASSTRVSGHYEQYF | TGTGCCAGCAGTACCCGGGTTAGCGGTCATTACGAGCAGTACTTC
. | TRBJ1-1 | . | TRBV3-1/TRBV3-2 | CASSQDPRPTEAFF | TGTGCCAGCAGCCAAGATCCCAGGCCCACTGAAGCTTTCTTT
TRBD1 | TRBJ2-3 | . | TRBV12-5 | CASGGQTDTQYF | TGTGCTAGTGGGGGACAGACAGATACGCAGTATTTT
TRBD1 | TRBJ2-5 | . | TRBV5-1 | CASSAGTGARGQETQYF | TGCGCCAGCAGCGCCGGGACAGGGGCCCGGGGCCAAGAGACCCAGTACTTC
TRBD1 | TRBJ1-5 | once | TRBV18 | CASSPGTASISPQHF | TGTGCCAGCTCACCCGGGACAGCCAGTATCTCGCCCCAGCATTTT
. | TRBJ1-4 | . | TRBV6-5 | CASSYTALNEKLFF | TGTGCCAGCAGTTACACAGCCCTTAATGAAAAACTGTTTTTT
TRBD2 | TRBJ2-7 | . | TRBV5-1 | CASSLLAGSAYEQYF | TGCGCCAGCAGCTTACTAGCGGGCTCTGCCTACGAGCAGTACTTC
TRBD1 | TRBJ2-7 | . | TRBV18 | CASSRGQPTPPPGYEQYF | TGTGCCAGCTCACGGGGACAGCCCACCCCCCCGCCGGGTTACGAGCAGTACTTC
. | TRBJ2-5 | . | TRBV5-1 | CASSSTEGGTQYF | TGCGCCAGCAGCTCGACAGAAGGTGGGACCCAGTACTTC
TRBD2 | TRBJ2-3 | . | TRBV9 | CASSVGLAGAQADTQYF | TGTGCCAGCAGCGTGGGACTAGCGGGAGCCCAAGCAGATACGCAGTATTTT
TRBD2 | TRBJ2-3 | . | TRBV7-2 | CASSTGLAGSTDTQYF | TGTGCCAGCAGCACCGGACTAGCGGGAAGCACAGATACGCAGTATTTT
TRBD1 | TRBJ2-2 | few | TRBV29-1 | CSVKGQGEAGELFF | TGCAGCGTGAAGGGACAGGGAGAGGCCGGGGAGCTGTTTTTT
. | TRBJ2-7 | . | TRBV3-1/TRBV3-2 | CASSQEDKSYEQYF | TGTGCCAGCAGCCAAGAGGACAAATCCTACGAGCAGTACTTC
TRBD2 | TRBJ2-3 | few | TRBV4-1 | CASSQDRGGESTDTQYF | TGCGCCAGCAGCCAAGATCGGGGGGGCGAGAGCACAGATACGCAGTATTTT
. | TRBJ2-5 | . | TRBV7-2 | CASSFQVEETQYF | TGTGCCAGCAGCTTCCAGGTTGAAGAGACCCAGTACTTC
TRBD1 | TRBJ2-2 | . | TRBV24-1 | CATSDFHGTGNTGELFF | TGTGCCACCAGTGATTTTCACGGGACAGGGAACACCGGGGAGCTGTTTTTT
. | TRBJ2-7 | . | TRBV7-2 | CASRTTGPSGVPYEQYF | TGTGCCAGCAGGACTACCGGCCCTTCGGGAGTTCCGTACGAGCAGTACTTC
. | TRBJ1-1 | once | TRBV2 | CASILREVNTEAFF | TGTGCCAGCATTTTAAGGGAGGTGAACACTGAAGCTTTCTTT
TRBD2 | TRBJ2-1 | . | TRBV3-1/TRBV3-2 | CASSYRPAGNNEQFF | TGTGCCAGCAGCTACCGTCCAGCGGGGAACAATGAGCAGTTCTTC
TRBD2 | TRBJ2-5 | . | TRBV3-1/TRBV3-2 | CASSQDISGGKTQYF | TGTGCCAGCAGCCAAGATATAAGCGGGGGTAAGACCCAGTACTTC
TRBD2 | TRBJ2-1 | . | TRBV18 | CASSLSGGEGEQFF | TGTGCCAGCTCACTCAGCGGGGGAGAGGGTGAGCAGTTCTTC
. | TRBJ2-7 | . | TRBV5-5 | CASSLEGRGGFPYEQYF | TGTGCCAGCAGCTTGGAGGGCAGGGGAGGGTTCCCCTACGAGCAGTACTTC
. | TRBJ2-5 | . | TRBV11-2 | CASSRAAGGQPQYF | TGTGCCAGCAGCCGTGCCGCCGGGGGGCAGCCCCAGTACTTC
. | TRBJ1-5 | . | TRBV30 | CAWSVLGLDQPQHF | TGTGCCTGGAGTGTACTAGGGTTGGATCAGCCCCAGCATTTT
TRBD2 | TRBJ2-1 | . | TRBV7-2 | CASSVSGGAYNEQFF | TGTGCCAGCAGCGTCAGCGGGGGGGCCTACAATGAGCAGTTCTTC
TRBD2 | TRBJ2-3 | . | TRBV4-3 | CASSQSWPGGRTDTQYF | TGCGCCAGCAGCCAAAGTTGGCCGGGGGGACGCACAGATACGCAGTATTTT
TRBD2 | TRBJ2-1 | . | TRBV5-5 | CASSHPLGAGEPGGFF | TGTGCCAGCAGCCACCCGCTGGGAGCGGGGGAGCCGGGGGGGTTCTTC
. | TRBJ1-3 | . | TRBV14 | CASSQDRGGNTIYF | TGTGCCAGCAGCCAAGACAGGGGTGGAAACACCATATATTTT
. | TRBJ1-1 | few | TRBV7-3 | CASSLAIQMPAFF | TGTGCCAGCAGCTTAGCCATACAAATGCCCGCTTTCTTT
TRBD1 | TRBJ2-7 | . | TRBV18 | CASSPRQGAGEQYF | TGTGCCAGCTCACCAAGGCAGGGGGCGGGGGAGCAGTACTTC
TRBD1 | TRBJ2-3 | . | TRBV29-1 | CSVEGTGGGSDTQYF | TGCAGCGTTGAAGGGACAGGGGGCGGATCAGATACGCAGTATTTT
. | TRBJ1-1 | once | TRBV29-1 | CSVEELSGGTEAFF | TGCAGCGTTGAAGAGTTATCGGGGGGCACTGAAGCTTTCTTT
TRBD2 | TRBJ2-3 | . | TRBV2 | CARLAGSTDTQYF | TGTGCCAGACTAGCGGGTAGCACAGATACGCAGTATTTT
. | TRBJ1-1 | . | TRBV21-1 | CASSPQGNTEAFF | TGTGCCAGCAGCCCGCAGGGTAACACTGAAGCTTTCTTT
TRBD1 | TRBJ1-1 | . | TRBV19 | CASSSPRQGNTEAFF | TGTGCCAGTAGTTCCCCCAGACAGGGGAACACTGAAGCTTTCTTT
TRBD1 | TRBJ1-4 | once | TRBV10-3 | CAISEYRGPANEKLFF | TGTGCCATCAGTGAGTACAGGGGGCCGGCTAATGAAAAACTGTTTTTT
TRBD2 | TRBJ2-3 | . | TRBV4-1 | CASSQDRVAGTQYF | TGCGCCAGCAGCCAAGATCGGGTAGCGGGGACGCAGTATTTT
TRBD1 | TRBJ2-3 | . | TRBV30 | CAWGQGTDTQYF | TGTGCCTGGGGACAGGGGACAGATACGCAGTATTTT
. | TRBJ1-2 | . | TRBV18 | CASSQNRDANYGYTF | TGTGCCAGCTCACAAAACAGGGATGCTAACTATGGCTACACCTTC
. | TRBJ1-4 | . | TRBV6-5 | CASSYYSNEKLFF | TGTGCCAGCAGTTACTACTCTAATGAAAAACTGTTTTTT
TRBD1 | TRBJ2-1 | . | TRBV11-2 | CASTLLRTGLSEQFF | TGTGCCAGCACACTATTGAGGACAGGGCTGTCTGAGCAGTTCTTC
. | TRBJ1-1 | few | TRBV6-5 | CASTLGQGYTEAFF | TGTGCCAGCACCCTGGGGCAGGGGTACACTGAAGCTTTCTTT
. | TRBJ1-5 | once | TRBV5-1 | CASSLGGLQEKHF | TGCGCCAGCAGCTTGGGCGGACTACAGGAAAAGCATTTT
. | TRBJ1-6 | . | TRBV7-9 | CASSAPGPGNSPLHF | TGTGCCAGCAGCGCACCTGGACCAGGGAATTCACCCCTCCACTTT